This TCR beta chain stems from a study of blood T cell repertoires in COVID-19. Study overall: Samples came from the United States, Italy and Spain, spanning acute and convalescent COVID-19.

Trimming removed 0 bases from V and 0 bases from J, with 11 bases in between. This CDR3 is built from 16 residues. Germline V gene data show CDR1 as SGHVS and CDR2 as FNYEAQ. Original processing methods: Reference gene primer amplification gave nucleated cell count estimates. Generated by immunoSEQ multiplex PCR, the TCRdb table keeps only in-frame clones and is missing some. V and J calls and clone size are given by that table; D and trimming were obtained from the DNA. The repertoire holds 95,000 to 150,000 clones, with over 80% as singletons. The clonotype originates from a man in his fifties or sixties with acute or convalescent COVID-19. Sequences were obtained from peripheral blood. The rearrangement uses TRBV7-6 and TRBJ1-1, with D unclear. Here the CDR3 reads CASSLAGEGLNTEAFF. The DNA of the CDR3 is TGTGCCAGCAGCTTAGCCGGCGAGGGTTTGAACACTGAAGCTTTCTTT.